This T cell receptor beta chain originates from a study of T cell responses to AZD1222 COVID-19 vaccine. Whole-study results and caveats: Clonal diversity was possibly underestimated; the donors were predominantly white British and more often female. Repertoires were obtained solely post-peak T cell response. Spike-specific TCR breadth and depth rose after two AZD1222 doses. Across spike, vaccine-associated CD4 TCRs were found, dominant at 160-218 and 743-854.

About this clone itself: Its antigen is as yet unknown.

The CDR3 sequence is 14 residues long. Germline CDR1 reads SGHTA; CDR2 reads FQGNSA. The ends lost 6 bases at V and 6 bases at J; junction bases unmatched: 8. Clones were sequenced by immunoSEQ multiplex PCR, and TCRdb holds only the in-frame ones, with some missing. The table records around 120,000 clones, around 90% of them present only once. The TCR originated in an adult in good health. V gene TRBV7-2 combines with J gene TRBJ2-5; 9 positions agree with TRBD1. The sequenced sample was peripheral blood, obtained on day 0 of AZD1222 vaccination. CDR3 sequence: CASSPGTGFQTQYF. DNA of the CDR3: TGTGCCAGCAGTCCCGGGACAGGGTTTCAGACCCAGTACTTC.